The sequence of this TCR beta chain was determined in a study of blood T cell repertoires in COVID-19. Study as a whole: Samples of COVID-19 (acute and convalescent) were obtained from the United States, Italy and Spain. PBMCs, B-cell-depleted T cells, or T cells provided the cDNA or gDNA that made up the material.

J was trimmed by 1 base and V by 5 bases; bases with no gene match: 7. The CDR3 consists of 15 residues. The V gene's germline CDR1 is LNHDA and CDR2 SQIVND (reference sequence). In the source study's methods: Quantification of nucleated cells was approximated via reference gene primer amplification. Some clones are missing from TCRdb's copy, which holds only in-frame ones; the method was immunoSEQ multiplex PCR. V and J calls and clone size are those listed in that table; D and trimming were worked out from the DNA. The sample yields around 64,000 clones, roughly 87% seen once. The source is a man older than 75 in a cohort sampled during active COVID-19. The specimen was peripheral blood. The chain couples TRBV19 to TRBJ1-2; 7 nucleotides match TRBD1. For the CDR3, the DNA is TGTGCCAGTAGTGAAGCAGGGGGACTTAACTATGGCTACACCTTC. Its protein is CASSEAGGLNYGYTF.